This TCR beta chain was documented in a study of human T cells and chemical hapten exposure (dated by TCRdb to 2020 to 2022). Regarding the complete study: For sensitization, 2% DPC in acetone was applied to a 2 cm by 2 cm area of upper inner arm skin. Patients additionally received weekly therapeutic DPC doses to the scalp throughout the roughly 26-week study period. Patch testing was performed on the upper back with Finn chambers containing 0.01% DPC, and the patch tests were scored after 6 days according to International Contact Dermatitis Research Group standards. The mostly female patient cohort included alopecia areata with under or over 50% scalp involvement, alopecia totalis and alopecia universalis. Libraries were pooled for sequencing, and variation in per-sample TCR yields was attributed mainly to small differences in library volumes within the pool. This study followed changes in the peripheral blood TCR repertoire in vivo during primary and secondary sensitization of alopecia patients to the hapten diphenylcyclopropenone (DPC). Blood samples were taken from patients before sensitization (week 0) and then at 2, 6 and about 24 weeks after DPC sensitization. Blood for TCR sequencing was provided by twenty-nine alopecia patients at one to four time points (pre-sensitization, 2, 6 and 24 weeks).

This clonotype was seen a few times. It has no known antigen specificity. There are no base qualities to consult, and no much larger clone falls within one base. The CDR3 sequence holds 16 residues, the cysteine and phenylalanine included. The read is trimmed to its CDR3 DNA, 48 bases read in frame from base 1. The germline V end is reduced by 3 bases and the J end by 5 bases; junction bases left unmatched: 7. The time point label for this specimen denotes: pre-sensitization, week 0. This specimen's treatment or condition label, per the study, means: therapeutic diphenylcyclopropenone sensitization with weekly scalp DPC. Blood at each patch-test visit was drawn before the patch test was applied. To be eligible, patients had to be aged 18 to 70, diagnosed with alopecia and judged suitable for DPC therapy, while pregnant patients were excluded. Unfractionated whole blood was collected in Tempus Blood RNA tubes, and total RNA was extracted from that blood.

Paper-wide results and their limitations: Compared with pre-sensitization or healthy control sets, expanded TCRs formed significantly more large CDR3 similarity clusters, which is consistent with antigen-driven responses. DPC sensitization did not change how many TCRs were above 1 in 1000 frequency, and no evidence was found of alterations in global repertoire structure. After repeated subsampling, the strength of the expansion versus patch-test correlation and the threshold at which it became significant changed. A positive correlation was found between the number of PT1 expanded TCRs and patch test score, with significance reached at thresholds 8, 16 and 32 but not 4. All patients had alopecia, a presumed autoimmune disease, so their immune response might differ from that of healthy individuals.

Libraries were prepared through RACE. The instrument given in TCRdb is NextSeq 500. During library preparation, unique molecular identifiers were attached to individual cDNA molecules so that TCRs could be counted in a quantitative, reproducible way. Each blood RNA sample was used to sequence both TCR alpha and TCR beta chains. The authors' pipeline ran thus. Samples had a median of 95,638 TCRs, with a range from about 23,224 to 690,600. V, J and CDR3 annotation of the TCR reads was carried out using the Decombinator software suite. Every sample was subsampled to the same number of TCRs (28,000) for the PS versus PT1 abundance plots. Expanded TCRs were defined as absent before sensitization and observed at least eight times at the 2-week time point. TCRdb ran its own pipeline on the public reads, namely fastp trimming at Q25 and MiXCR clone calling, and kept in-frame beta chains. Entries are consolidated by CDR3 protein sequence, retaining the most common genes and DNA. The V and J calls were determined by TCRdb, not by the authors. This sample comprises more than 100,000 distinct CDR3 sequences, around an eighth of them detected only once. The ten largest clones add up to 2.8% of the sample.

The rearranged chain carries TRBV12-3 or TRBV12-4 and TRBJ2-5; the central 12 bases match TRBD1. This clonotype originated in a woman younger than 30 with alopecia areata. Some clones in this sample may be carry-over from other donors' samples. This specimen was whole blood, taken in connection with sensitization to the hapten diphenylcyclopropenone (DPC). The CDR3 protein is CASSFMGQGAAETQYF. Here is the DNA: TGTGCCAGCAGTTTTATGGGACAGGGGGCTGCTGAGACCCAGTACTTC.